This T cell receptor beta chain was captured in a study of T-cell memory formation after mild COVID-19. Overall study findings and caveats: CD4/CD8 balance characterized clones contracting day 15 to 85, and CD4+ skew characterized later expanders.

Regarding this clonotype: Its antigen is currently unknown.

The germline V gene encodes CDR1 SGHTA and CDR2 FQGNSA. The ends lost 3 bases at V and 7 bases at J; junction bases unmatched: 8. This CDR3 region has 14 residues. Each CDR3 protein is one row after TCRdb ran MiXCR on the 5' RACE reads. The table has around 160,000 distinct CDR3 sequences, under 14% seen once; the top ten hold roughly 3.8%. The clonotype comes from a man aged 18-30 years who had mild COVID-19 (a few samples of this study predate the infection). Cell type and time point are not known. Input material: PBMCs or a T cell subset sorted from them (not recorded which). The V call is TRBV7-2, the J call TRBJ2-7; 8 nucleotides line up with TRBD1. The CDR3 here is CASSFGQGAKEQYF. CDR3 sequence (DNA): TGTGCCAGCAGCTTCGGCCAGGGGGCGAAGGAGCAGTACTTC.